This TCR beta chain was sequenced during a study of blood T cell repertoires in COVID-19. Overall study: Samples representing acute and convalescent COVID-19 were sourced from the United States, Italy and Spain. PBMCs, B-cell-depleted T cells, or T cells provided the cDNA or gDNA that made up the material.

Seattle patient enrollment occurred during active infection, with longitudinal follow-up thereafter. Source study methods: Amplified reference gene primers provided the basis for estimating nucleated cell counts. TCRdb's table, derived via immunoSEQ multiplex PCR, lists solely in-frame clones and lacks some. V and J calls and clone size are copied from that table; D and trimming were computed from the DNA. The sample holds 150,000 to 200,000 clones, around four fifths seen once. The sample was peripheral blood. This clonotype originated in an older woman with COVID-19, enrolled during active disease.

The CDR3 nucleotides read TGTGCCAGCAGCTTTGGCGGGGACGTCTCCTACGAGCAGTACTTC. Translated: CASSFGGDVSYEQYF. The V gene is TRBV7-9, the J gene TRBJ2-7, with D perhaps TRBD2 (6 bases). Trimming left V 3 bases short and J 0 bases short, with 12 bases between. The CDR3 runs to 15 residues. Germline CDR1 SEHNR, CDR2 FQNEAQ (reference sequence).